This TCR beta chain was found in a study of control samples from healthy donors and cancer patients. V gave up 3 bases and J gave up 10 bases, with 12 bases separating them. The CDR3 has 12 residues. From germline, CDR1 is KGHSH and CDR2 LQKENI. In this sample, this clone turned up once. Using immunoSEQ multiplex PCR, the repertoire was profiled, and TCRdb retains in-frame clones only, with some absent. The table includes more than 35,000 clones, 83% detected once. V and J are TRBV18 and TRBJ1-1; no firm D call. Sequencing was done on a sample of PBMCs. This TCR derives from an older woman with lung cancer. Written as DNA, the CDR3 is TGTGCCAGCTCACCTGAGACCGGTCCAGCTTTCTTT. Translating it yields CASSPETGPAFF. The full variable domain, rest sourced from reference TRBV18 and TRBJ1-1, is NAGVMQNPRHLVRRRGQEARLRCSPMKGHSHVYWYRQLPEEGLKFMVYLQKENIIDESGMPKERFSAEFPKEGPSILRIQQVVRGDSAAYFCASSPETGPAFFGQGTRLTVV.